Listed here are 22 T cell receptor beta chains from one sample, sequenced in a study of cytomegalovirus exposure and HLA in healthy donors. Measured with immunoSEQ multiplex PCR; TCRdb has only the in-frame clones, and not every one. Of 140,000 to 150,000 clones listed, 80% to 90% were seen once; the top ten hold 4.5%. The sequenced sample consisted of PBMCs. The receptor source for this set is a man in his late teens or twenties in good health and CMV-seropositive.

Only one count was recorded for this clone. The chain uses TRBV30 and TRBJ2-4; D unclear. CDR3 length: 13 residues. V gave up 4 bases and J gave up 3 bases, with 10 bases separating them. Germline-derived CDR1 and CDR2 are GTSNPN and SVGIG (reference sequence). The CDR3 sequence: CAWTSRGKNIQYF. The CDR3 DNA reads TGTGCCTGGACTTCGCGAGGCAAAAACATTCAGTACTTC.

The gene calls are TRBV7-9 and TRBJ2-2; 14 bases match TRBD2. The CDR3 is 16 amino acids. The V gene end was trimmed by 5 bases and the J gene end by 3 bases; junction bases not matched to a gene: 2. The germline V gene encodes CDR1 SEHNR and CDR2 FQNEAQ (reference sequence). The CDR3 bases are TGTGCCAGCAGCCAGGGACTAGCGGGGGACACCGGGGAGCTGTTTTTT. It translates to CASSQGLAGDTGELFF.

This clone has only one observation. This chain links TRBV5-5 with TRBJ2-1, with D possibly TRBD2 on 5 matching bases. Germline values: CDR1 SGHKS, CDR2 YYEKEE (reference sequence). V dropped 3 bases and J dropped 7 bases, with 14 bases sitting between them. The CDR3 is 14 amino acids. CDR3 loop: CASSWTLLMNEQFF. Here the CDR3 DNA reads TGTGCCAGCAGCTGGACTCTTCTAATGAATGAGCAGTTCTTC. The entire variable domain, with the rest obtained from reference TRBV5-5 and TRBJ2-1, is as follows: DAGVTQSPTHLIKTRGQQVTLRCSPISGHKSVSWYQQVLGQGPQFIFQYYEKEERGRGNFPDRFSARQFPNYSSELNVNALLLGDSALYLCASSWTLLMNEQFFGPGTRLTVL.

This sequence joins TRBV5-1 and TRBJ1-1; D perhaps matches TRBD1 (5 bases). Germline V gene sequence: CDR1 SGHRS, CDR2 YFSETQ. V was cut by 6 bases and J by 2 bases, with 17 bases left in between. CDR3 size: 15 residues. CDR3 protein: CASTLGAHINTEAFF. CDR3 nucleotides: TGCGCCAGCACATTAGGGGCACATATAAACACTGAAGCTTTCTTT.

This CDR3 reads CASSLGQTNNSPLHF. DNA for the CDR3: TGCGCCAGCAGCTTGGGGCAAACCAATAATTCACCCCTCCACTTT. The chain carries TRBV5-1 and TRBJ1-6; D remains ambiguous. The V gene lost 0 bases and the J gene lost 5 bases, with 9 bases spanning the gap. Germline-derived CDR1 and CDR2 are SGHRS and YFSETQ. This CDR3 is 15 amino acids long. The whole variable domain, filled in from reference TRBV5-1 and TRBJ1-6, reads KAGVTQTPRYLIKTRGQQVTLSCSPISGHRSVSWYQQTPGQGLQFLFEYFSETQRNKGNFPGRFSGRQFSNSRSEMNVSTLELGDSALYLCASSLGQTNNSPLHFGNGTRLTVT.

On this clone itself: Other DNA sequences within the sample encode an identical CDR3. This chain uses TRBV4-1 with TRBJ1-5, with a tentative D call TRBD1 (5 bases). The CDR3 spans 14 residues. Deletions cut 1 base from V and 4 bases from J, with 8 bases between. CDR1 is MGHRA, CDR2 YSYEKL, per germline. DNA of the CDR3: TGCGCCAGCAGCCAAGGCCCAGGGAATCAGCCCCAGCATTTT. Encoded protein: CASSQGPGNQPQHF.

The CDR3 DNA reads TGTGCCAGCAGTTACAGCGGACATAATTCACCCCTCCACTTT. Its translation is CASSYSGHNSPLHF. The chain joins TRBV6-5 to TRBJ1-6; no clear D gene. The V end was cut by 2 bases, the J end by 5 bases, with 7 bases between. Germline values: CDR1 MNHEY, CDR2 SVGAGI. This CDR3 is 14 amino acids long.

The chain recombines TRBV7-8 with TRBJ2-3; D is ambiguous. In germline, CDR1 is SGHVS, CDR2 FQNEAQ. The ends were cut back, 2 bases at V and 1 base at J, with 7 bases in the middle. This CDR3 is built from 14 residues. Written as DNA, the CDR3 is TGTGCCAGCAGCTTAAACGCGGGCACAGATACGCAGTATTTT. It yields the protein CASSLNAGTDTQYF.

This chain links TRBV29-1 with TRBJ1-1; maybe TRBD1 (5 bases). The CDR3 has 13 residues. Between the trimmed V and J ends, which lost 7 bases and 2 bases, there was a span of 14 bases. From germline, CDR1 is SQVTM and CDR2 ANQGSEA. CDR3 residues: CSGRYRINTEAFF. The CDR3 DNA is TGCAGCGGACGGTACAGGATAAACACTGAAGCTTTCTTT.

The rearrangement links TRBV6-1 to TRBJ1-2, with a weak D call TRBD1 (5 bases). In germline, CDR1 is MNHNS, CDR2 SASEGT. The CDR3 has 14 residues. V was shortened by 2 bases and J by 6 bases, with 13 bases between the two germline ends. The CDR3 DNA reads TGTGCCAGCAGTGAATTCATGTCACAGGATGGCTACACCTTC. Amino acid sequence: CASSEFMSQDGYTF.

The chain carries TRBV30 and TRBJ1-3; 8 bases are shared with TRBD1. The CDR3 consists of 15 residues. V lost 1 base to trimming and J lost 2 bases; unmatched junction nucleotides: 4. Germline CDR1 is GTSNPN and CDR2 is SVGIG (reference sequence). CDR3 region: CAWSAGGLAGNTIYF. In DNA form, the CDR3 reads TGTGCCTGGAGTGCAGGGGGCCTTGCTGGAAACACCATATATTTT.

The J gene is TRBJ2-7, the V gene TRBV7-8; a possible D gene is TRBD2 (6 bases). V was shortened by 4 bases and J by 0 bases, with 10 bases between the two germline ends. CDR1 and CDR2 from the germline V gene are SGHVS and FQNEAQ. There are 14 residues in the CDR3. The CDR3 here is CASSSDGSSYEQYF. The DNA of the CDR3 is TGTGCCAGCAGCTCGGACGGGAGCTCCTACGAGCAGTACTTC.

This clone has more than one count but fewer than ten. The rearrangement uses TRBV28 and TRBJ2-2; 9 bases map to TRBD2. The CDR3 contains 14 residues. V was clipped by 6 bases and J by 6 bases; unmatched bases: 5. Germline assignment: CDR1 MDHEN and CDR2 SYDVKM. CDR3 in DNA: TGTGCCAGCAGCCCGGGACTAGCAGCCGGGGAGCTGTTTTTT. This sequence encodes CASSPGLAAGELFF.

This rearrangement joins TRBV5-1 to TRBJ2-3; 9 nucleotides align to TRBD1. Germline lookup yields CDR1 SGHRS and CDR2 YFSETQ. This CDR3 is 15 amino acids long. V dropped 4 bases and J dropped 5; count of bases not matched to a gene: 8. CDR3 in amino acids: CASSSGTGFKDTQYF. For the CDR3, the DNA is TGCGCCAGCAGCAGCGGGACAGGGTTCAAAGATACGCAGTATTTT.

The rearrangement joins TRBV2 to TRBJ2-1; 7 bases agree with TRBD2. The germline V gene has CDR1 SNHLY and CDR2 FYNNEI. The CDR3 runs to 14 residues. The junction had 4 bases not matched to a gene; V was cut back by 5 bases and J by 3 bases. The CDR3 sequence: CASSPTSDYNEQFF. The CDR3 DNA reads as TGTGCCAGCAGTCCTACTAGCGACTACAATGAGCAGTTCTTC.

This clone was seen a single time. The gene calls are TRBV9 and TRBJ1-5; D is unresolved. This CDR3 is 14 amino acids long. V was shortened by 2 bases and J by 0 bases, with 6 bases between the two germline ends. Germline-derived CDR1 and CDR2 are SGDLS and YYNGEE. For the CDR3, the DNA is TGTGCCAGCAGCGTGAGCAATAGCAATCAGCCCCAGCATTTT. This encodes CASSVSNSNQPQHF.

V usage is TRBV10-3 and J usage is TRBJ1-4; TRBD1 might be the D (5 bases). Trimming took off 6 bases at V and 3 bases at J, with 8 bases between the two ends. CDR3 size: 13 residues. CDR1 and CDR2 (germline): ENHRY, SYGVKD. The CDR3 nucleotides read TGTGCCATCAGGGACACTGCTAATGAAAAACTGTTTTTT. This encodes CAIRDTANEKLFF.

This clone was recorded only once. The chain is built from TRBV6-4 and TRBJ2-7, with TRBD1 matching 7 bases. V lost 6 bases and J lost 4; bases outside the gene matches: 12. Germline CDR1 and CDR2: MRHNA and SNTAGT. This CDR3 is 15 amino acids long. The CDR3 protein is CASSRELTGPYEQYF. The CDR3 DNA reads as TGTGCCAGCAGCAGAGAATTGACAGGGCCGTACGAGCAGTACTTC.

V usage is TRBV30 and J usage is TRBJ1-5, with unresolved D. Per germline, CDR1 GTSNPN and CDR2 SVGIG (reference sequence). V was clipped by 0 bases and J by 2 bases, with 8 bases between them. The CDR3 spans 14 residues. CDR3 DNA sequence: TGTGCCTGGAGTGTGACTACTGGCAATCAGCCCCAGCATTTT. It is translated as CAWSVTTGNQPQHF.

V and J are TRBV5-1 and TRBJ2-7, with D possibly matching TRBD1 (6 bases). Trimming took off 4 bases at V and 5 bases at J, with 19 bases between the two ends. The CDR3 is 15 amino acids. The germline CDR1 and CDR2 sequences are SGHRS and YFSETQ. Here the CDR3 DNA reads TGCGCCAGCAGCACCGGACAGACCCTAGTCGACGAGCAGTACTTC. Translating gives CASSTGQTLVDEQYF. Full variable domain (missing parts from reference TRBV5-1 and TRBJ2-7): KAGVTQTPRYLIKTRGQQVTLSCSPISGHRSVSWYQQTPGQGLQFLFEYFSETQRNKGNFPGRFSGRQFSNSRSEMNVSTLELGDSALYLCASSTGQTLVDEQYFGPGTRLTVT.

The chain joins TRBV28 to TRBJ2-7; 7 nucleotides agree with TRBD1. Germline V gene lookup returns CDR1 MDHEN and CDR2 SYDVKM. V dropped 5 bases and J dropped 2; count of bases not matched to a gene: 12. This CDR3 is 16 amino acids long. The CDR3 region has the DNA TGTGCCAGCAGTCCCAGGGGGACACTGCGGACCTACGAGCAGTACTTC. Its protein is CASSPRGTLRTYEQYF.

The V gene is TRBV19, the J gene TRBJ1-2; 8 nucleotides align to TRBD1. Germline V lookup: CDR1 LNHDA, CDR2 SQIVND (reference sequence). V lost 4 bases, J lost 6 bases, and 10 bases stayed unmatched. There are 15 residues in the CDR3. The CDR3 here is CASSKIAGGSDGYTF. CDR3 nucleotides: TGTGCCAGTAGTAAAATAGCAGGGGGCTCAGATGGCTACACCTTC.